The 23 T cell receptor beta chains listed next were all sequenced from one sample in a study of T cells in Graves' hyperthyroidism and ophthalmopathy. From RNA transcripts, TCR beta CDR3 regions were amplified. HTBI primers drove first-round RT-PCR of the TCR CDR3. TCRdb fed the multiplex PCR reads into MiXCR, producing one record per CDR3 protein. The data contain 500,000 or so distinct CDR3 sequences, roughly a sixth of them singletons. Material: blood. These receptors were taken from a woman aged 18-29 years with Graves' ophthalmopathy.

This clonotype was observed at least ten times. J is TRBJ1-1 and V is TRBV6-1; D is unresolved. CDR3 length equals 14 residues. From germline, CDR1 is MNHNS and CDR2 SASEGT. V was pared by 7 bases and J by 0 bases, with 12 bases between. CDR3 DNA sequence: TGTGCCAGCAATCCCGGGAACATGAACACTGAAGCTTTCTTT. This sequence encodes CASNPGNMNTEAFF.

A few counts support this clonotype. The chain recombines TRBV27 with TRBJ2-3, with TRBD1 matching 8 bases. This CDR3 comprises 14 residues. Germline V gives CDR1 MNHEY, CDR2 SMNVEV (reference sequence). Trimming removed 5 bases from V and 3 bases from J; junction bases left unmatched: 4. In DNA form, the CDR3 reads TGTGCCAGCAGTACAAGACAGGGGACAGATACGCAGTATTTT. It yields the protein CASSTRQGTDTQYF.

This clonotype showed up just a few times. Here the CDR3 reads CASFTSGGAPDTQYF. DNA of the CDR3: TGTGCCAGCTTCACTAGCGGGGGGGCCCCTGATACGCAGTATTTT. This chain uses TRBV6-1 with TRBJ2-3; 13 bases match TRBD2. Losses at the gene ends were 8 bases for V and 6 bases for J; bases not matched to a gene: 8. Germline CDR1 reads MNHNS; CDR2 reads SASEGT. The CDR3 totals 15 residues.

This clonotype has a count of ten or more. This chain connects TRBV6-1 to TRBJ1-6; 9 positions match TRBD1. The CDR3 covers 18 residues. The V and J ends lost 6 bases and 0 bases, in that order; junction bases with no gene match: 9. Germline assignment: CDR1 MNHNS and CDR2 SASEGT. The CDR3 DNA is TGTGCCAGCAGGACCGGGACAGGGTGGAGCTCCTATAATTCACCCCTCCACTTT. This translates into CASRTGTGWSSYNSPLHF.

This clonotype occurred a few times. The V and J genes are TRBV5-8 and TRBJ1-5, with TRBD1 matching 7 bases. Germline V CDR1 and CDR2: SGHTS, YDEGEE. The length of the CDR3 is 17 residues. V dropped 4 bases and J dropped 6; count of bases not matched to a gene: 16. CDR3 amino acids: CASSPGQTSQSSQPQHF. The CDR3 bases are TGTGCCAGCAGCCCGGGACAGACCAGTCAGTCTAGTCAGCCCCAGCATTTT.

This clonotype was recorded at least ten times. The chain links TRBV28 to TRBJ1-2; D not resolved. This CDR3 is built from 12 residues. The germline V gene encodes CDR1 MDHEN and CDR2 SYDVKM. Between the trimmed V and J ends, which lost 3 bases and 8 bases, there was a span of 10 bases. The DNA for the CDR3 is TGTGCCAGCAGTTTCACGGGTTGGGGCTACACCTTC. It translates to CASSFTGWGYTF.

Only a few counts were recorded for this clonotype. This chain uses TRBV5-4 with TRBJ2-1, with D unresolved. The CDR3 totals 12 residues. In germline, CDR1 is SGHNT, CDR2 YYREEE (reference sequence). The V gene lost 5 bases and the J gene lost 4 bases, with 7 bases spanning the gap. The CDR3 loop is CASSFRYNEQFF. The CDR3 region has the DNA TGTGCCAGCAGTTTTCGGTACAATGAGCAGTTCTTC.

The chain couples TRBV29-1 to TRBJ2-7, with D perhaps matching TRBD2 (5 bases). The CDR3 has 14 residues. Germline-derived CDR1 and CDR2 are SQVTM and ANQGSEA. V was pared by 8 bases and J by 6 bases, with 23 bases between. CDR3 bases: TGCAGCATTCAACCAAGTGTCCCGGCGGGCGAGCAGTACTTC. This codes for CSIQPSVPAGEQYF.

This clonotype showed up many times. The CDR3 DNA sequence: TGCAGTGCTAGAGCGGACTGGAATGAAGCTTTCTTT. Its translation: CSARADWNEAFF. J is TRBJ1-1 and V is TRBV20-1; unclear D gene. CDR1 and CDR2 from the germline V gene are DFQATT and SNEGSKA (reference sequence). V gave up 1 base and J gave up 7 bases, with 10 bases separating them. The CDR3 has 12 residues.

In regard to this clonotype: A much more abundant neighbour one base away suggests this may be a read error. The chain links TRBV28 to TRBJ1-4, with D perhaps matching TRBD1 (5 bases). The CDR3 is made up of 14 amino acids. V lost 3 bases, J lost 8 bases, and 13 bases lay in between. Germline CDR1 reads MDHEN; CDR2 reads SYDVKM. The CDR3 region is CASSFGGRSEKLFF. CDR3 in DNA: TGTGCCAGCAGTTTCGGGGGGAGATCCGAAAAACTGTTTTTT.

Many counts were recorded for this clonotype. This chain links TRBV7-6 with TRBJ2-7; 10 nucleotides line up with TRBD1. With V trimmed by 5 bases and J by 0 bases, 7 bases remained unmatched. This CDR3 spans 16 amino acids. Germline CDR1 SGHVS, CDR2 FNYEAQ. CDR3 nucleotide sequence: TGTGCCAGCAGCCCAGGACGGACAGGGGGCTCCTACGAGCAGTACTTC. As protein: CASSPGRTGGSYEQYF.

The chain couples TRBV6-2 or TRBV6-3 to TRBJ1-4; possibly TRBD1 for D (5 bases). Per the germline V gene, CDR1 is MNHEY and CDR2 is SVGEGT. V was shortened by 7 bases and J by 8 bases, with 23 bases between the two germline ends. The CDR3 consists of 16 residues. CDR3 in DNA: TGTGCCAGCACCGGCCTCTGGGGGGGATCAACGGAAAAACTGTTTTTT. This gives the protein CASTGLWGGSTEKLFF.

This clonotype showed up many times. In DNA form, the CDR3 reads TGTGCCAGCAGCACCCGGACAGGGGCGAACACTGAAGCTTTCTTT. Translation: CASSTRTGANTEAFF. The chain recombines TRBV9 with TRBJ1-1; TRBD1 matches 9 bases. CDR1 and CDR2 from the germline V gene are SGDLS and YYNGEE. With V trimmed by 4 bases and J by 1 base, 5 bases remained unmatched. The CDR3 contains 15 residues.

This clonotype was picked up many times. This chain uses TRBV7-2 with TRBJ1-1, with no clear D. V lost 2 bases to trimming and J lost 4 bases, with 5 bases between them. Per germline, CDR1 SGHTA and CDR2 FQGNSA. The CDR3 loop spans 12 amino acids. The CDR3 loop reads CASSLPVTEAFF. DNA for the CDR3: TGTGCCAGCAGCTTACCGGTCACTGAAGCTTTCTTT.

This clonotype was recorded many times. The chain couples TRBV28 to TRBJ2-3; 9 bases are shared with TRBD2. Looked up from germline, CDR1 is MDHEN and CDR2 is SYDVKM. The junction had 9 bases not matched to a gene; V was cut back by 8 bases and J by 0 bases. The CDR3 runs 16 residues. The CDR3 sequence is CASAPIGLASTDTQYF. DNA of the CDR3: TGTGCCAGCGCGCCGATCGGACTAGCGAGCACAGATACGCAGTATTTT. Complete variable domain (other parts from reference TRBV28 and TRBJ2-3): DVKVTQSSRYLVKRTGEKVFLECVQDMDHENMFWYRQDPGLGLRLIYFSYDVKMKEKGDIPEGYSVSREKKERFSLILESASTNQTSMYLCASAPIGLASTDTQYFGPGTRLTVL.

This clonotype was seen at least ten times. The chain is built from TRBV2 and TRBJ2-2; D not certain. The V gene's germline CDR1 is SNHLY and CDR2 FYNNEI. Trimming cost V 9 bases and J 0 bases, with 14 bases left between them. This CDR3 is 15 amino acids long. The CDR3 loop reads CASVLTATNTGELFF. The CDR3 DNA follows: TGTGCCAGTGTACTGACGGCAACGAACACCGGGGAGCTGTTTTTT. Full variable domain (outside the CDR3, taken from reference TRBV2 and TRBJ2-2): EPEVTQTPSHQVTQMGQEVILRCVPISNHLYFYWYRQILGQKVEFLVSFYNNEISEKSEIFDDQFSVERPDGSNFTLKIRSTKLEDSAMYFCASVLTATNTGELFFGEGSRLTVL.

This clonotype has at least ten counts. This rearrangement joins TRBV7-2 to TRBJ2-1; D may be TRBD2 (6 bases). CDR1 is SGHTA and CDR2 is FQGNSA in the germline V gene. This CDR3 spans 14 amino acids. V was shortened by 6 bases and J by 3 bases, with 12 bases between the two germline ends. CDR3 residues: CASRTEGRYNEQFF. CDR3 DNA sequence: TGTGCCAGCAGGACGGAGGGCCGCTACAATGAGCAGTTCTTC. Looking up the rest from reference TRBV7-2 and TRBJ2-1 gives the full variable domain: GAGVSQSPSNKVTEKGKDVELRCDPISGHTALYWYRQSLGQGLEFLIYFQGNSAPDKSGLPSDRFSAERTGGSVSTLTIQRTQQEDSAVYLCASRTEGRYNEQFFGPGTRLTVL.

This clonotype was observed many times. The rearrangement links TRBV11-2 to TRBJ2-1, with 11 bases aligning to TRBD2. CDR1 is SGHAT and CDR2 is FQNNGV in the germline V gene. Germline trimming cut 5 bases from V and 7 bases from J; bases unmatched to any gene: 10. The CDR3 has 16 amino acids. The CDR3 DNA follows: TGTGCCAGCAGCCCGAGACTAGCGGGAAATACTAATGAGCAGTTCTTC. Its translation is CASSPRLAGNTNEQFF.

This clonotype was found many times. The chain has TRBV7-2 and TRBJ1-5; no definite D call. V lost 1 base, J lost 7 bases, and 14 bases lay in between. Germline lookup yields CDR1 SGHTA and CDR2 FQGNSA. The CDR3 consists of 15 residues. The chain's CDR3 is CASSLDIMSGQPQHF. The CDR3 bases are TGTGCCAGCAGCTTAGATATTATGTCGGGACAGCCCCAGCATTTT.

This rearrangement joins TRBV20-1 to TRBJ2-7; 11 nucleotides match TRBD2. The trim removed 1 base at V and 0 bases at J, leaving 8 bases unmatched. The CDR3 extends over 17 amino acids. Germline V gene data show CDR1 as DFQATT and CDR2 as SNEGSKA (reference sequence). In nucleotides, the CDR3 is TGCAGTGCTAGAGCCCTCACGACTAGCGGGGACTCCTACGAGCAGTACTTC. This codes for CSARALTTSGDSYEQYF.

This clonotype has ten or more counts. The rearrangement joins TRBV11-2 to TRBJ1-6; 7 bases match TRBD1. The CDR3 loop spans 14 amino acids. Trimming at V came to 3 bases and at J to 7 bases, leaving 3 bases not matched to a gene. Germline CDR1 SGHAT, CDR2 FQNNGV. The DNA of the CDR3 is TGTGCCAGCAGCTTGGGACAGAAAAATTCACCCCTCCACTTT. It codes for CASSLGQKNSPLHF.

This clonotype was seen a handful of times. The CDR3 is CASSLGGNPTDTQYF. CDR3 nucleotides: TGTGCCAGCAGCCTAGGGGGTAATCCCACAGATACGCAGTATTTT. The chain carries TRBV5-6 and TRBJ2-3, with a weak D call TRBD1 (6 bases). V was cut by 4 bases and J by 2 bases, with 14 bases left in between. There are 15 residues in the CDR3. Looked up from germline, CDR1 is SGHDT and CDR2 is YYEEEE. Looking up the rest from reference TRBV5-6 and TRBJ2-3 gives the full variable domain: DAGVTQSPTHLIKTRGQQVTLRCSPKSGHDTVSWYQQALGQGPQFIFQYYEEEERQRGNFPDRFSGHQFPNYSSELNVNALLLGDSALYLCASSLGGNPTDTQYFGPGTRLTVL.

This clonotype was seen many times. DNA for the CDR3: TGCGCCAGCAGCCGACGGGACAGCGCGTACGAGCAGTACTTC. Protein product: CASSRRDSAYEQYF. The chain carries TRBV5-1 and TRBJ2-7, with 7 bases matching TRBD1. Trimming removed 4 bases from V and 4 bases from J; junction bases left unmatched: 8. CDR1 is SGHRS and CDR2 is YFSETQ in the germline V gene. CDR3 length: 14 residues.